The 7 T cell receptor beta chains below come from one sample, sequenced in a study of tumor-infiltrating lymphocytes in primary liver carcinoma (dated by TCRdb to 2015 to 2018). Blood RNA was extracted from unsorted whole blood with TRIzol reagent; germline DNA came from the DNeasy Blood & Tissue kit. The sequencing machine was an Illumina HiSeq 2500. Starting from 450 to 500 ng total RNA, TCRbeta-specific cDNA was produced by reverse transcription with a constant-region primer and ProtoScript II reverse transcriptase. The TCRbeta libraries were prepared through three rounds of nested multiplex PCR following a slightly modified ARM-PCR procedure. The first two PCR rounds used multiplex TRBV1-TRBV30 forward primers with a Cbeta reverse primer, each for approximately 9 cycles. TCRdb trimmed public reads at Q25 via fastp, called clones via MiXCR and kept in-frame beta chains. Each CDR3 protein appears once, grouped with its most common genes and DNA. This sample has some 320,000 distinct CDR3 sequences in its table, and 55% to 65% of those were observed once. In total, the top ten clones hold roughly 8.9% of the sample.

The specimen sequenced was peripheral blood. All receptors come from a man between 35 and 55 years old with primary liver carcinoma and hepatitis B virus infection.

As concerns this clonotype: One junction end does not reproduce the germline sequence, and a read error may be involved. The chain employs TRBV6-5 and TRBJ1-1; D uncertain. This CDR3 is 13 amino acids long. Per the germline V gene, CDR1 is MNHEY and CDR2 is SVGAGI. CDR3 nucleotide sequence: TGTGCCAGCAGTTATTCAGAGAACACTGAAGCTTCCTTT. It encodes CASSYSENTEASF.

On this clonotype: Sequence at one end of the junction differs from germline and may be a read error. The chain joins TRBV6-1 to TRBJ2-2; 8 bases fit TRBD2. Germline V CDR1 and CDR2: MNHNS, SASEGT. The CDR3 spans 17 residues. CDR3 protein: CVSSPPRAGVTTGELFF. CDR3 coding DNA: TGTGTCAGCAGTCCCCCACGAGCGGGAGTTACCACCGGGGAGCTGTTTTTT.

On this clonotype itself: A read error may explain this, as a much larger clone is one base away. The chain carries TRBV10-3 and TRBJ1-2, with 8 bases aligning to TRBD1. Germline assignment: CDR1 ENHRY and CDR2 SYGVKD. The V segment lost 3 bases and the J segment 3 bases; nucleotides outside the gene matches: 6. This CDR3 contains 15 residues. The CDR3 spells CAISDDRGGDYGYTF. CDR3 nucleotide sequence: TGTGCCATCAGTGACGACAGGGGAGGCGACTATGGCTACACCTTC.

This clonotype was counted many times. CDR3 amino acids: CASSQGWDSLFQETQYF. DNA for the CDR3: TGTGCCAGCAGCCAGGGGTGGGACAGCCTTTTCCAAGAGACCCAGTACTTC. The chain couples TRBV6-5 to TRBJ2-5; 7 bases align to TRBD1. This CDR3 is built from 17 residues. Germline V gene data show CDR1 as MNHEY and CDR2 as SVGAGI. After removal of 6 bases from V and 1 base from J, the junction contained 14 bases not matched to a gene.

This clonotype was counted a few times. The chain is built from TRBV5-1 and TRBJ2-1; 7 bases are shared with TRBD1. This CDR3 spans 14 amino acids. Germline values: CDR1 SGHRS, CDR2 YFSETQ. The J segment lost 5 bases and the V segment lost 5 bases, leaving 7 bases of the junction unmatched. The CDR3 DNA reads as TGCGCCAGCAGTAAAGGACAGGATAACAATGAGCAGTTCTTC. The encoded protein is CASSKGQDNNEQFF. Full variable domain (outside the CDR3, taken from reference TRBV5-1 and TRBJ2-1): KAGVTQTPRYLIKTRGQQVTLSCSPISGHRSVSWYQQTPGQGLQFLFEYFSETQRNKGNFPGRFSGRQFSNSRSEMNVSTLELGDSALYLCASSKGQDNNEQFFGPGTRLTVL.

Points on this clonotype: A much more abundant neighbour one base away suggests this may be a read error. The chain carries TRBV29-1 and TRBJ1-3; D ambiguous. The CDR3 spans 13 residues. The germline gives CDR1 SQVTM, CDR2 ANQGSEA. CDR3 sequence: CSVLGITGNAIYF. Written as DNA, the CDR3 is TGCAGCGTGCTCGGGATTACTGGAAACGCCATATATTTT.

A word on this clonotype: It may be a read error: a sequence one base away is much more abundant. V gene TRBV10-3 combines with J gene TRBJ1-2; a weak D match, TRBD1 (5 bases). The germline V gene has CDR1 ENHRY and CDR2 SYGVKD. The CDR3 totals 12 residues. CDR3 in DNA: TGTGCCATCAGTGAGCGGGACCATGGCAACACCTTC. Translated, it gives CAISERDHGNTF.